The 18 T cell receptor beta chains below were found in one sample sequenced in a study of CD8 T cells in ankylosing spondylitis. A single record per CDR3 protein comes from TCRdb applying MiXCR to the 5' RACE reads. Of 250,000 to 400,000 distinct CDR3 sequences listed, under 14% are singletons. Sequencing was performed on blood, either unsorted or a sorted T cell fraction (not recorded which). The receptors here all came from a female donor with ankylosing spondylitis or in good health (not recorded which).

V and J are TRBV29-1 and TRBJ2-2; 10 nucleotides line up with TRBD2. Trimming at V came to 5 bases and at J to 0 bases, leaving 15 bases not matched to a gene. The germline CDR1 and CDR2 sequences are SQVTM and ANQGSEA. This CDR3 is built from 19 residues. CDR3 coding DNA: TGCAGCGTTCTCAGACGTGCGTCGGGACTAGCGACGAACACCGGGGAGCTGTTTTTT. Residues: CSVLRRASGLATNTGELFF.

This clonotype was picked up many times. This chain connects TRBV7-9 to TRBJ2-1; D not certain. Germline V gene data show CDR1 as SEHNR and CDR2 as FQNEAQ (reference sequence). CDR3 length equals 11 residues. V gave up 7 bases and J gave up 3 bases, with 4 bases separating them. The CDR3 spells CASILYNEQFF. The CDR3 DNA sequence: TGTGCCAGCATCCTCTACAATGAGCAGTTCTTC.

This clonotype has a count of ten or more. V and J are TRBV5-6 and TRBJ2-3; D gene uncertain. This CDR3 comprises 14 residues. Germline loops: CDR1 SGHDT, CDR2 YYEEEE. Trimming took 5 bases from V and 0 from J, leaving 10 bases between them. CDR3 nucleotides: TGTGCCAGCAGTCGCGGTAGTAGCACAGATACGCAGTATTTT. Its translation is CASSRGSSTDTQYF.

This chain uses TRBV6-5 with TRBJ2-1; a weak D match, TRBD2 (6 bases). The germline V gene encodes CDR1 MNHEY and CDR2 SVGAGI. Trimming removed 2 bases at V and 6 bases at J, with 8 bases between. The CDR3 length is 13 residues. Here the CDR3 reads CASSYRGLNEQFF. In nucleotides, the CDR3 is TGTGCCAGCAGTTACCGGGGACTCAATGAGCAGTTCTTC.

This clonotype was found a few times. This chain uses TRBV27 with TRBJ2-7; D might be TRBD2 (6 bases). Germline V gene data show CDR1 as MNHEY and CDR2 as SMNVEV (reference sequence). This CDR3 comprises 14 residues. The ends were cut back, 6 bases at V and 6 bases at J, with 18 bases in the middle. CDR3 loop: CASSPRVGGREQYF. The CDR3 coding sequence is TGTGCCAGCAGCCCACGGGTGGGGGGTCGCGAGCAGTACTTC.

At least ten counts were recorded for this clonotype. The chain links TRBV20-1 to TRBJ2-1; D not certain. The CDR3 contains 15 residues. From germline, CDR1 is DFQATT and CDR2 SNEGSKA (reference sequence). V was trimmed by 6 bases and J by 5 bases, leaving 20 bases between them. The CDR3 region is CSAVRADTMDNEQFF. CDR3 bases: TGCAGTGCGGTAAGGGCGGATACAATGGACAATGAGCAGTTCTTC.

This clonotype was counted at least ten times. This chain links TRBV2 with TRBJ2-6; D unclear. The V gene's germline CDR1 is SNHLY and CDR2 FYNNEI. The CDR3 extends over 14 amino acids. V was cut by 3 bases and J by 4 bases, with 7 bases left in between. As DNA, the CDR3 is TGTGCCAGCAGTGACAGTGCAGGGGCCAACGTCCTGACTTTC. This sequence encodes CASSDSAGANVLTF.

This clonotype showed up many times. The chain recombines TRBV20-1 with TRBJ2-2, with D tentatively TRBD2 (7 bases). Germline values: CDR1 DFQATT, CDR2 SNEGSKA (reference sequence). This CDR3 comprises 15 residues. V was trimmed by 4 bases and J by 4 bases, leaving 16 bases between them. The chain's CDR3 is CSATTYGGATGELFF. Here the CDR3 DNA reads TGCAGTGCTACAACTTATGGGGGGGCCACCGGGGAGCTGTTTTTT.

This clonotype was found many times. The J gene is TRBJ1-2, the V gene TRBV28, with 8 nucleotides matching TRBD1. V lost 6 bases and J lost 4; bases outside the gene matches: 13. The CDR3 runs to 16 residues. The germline CDR1 and CDR2 sequences are MDHEN and SYDVKM. The CDR3 DNA reads TGTGCCAGCAGCTTTAGGACCAGGGGGCGCGGCTATGGCTACACCTTC. Encoded protein: CASSFRTRGRGYGYTF.

Of note for this clonotype: A much more abundant neighbour one base away suggests this may be a read error. The chain carries TRBV3-1 and TRBJ2-1; 7 positions match TRBD2. The CDR3 consists of 14 residues. Germline values: CDR1 LGHDT, CDR2 YNNKEL (reference sequence). CDR3 in amino acids: CAGSQKRDRGEQFF. CDR3 DNA sequence: TGTGCCGGCAGCCAAAAGCGGGATCGAGGTGAGCAGTTCTTC.

CDR3 bases: TGTGCCAGCAGTTACCTACTAGCAGGGTTGGAATACAATGAGCAGTTCTTC. Encoded protein: CASSYLLAGLEYNEQFF. This chain connects TRBV6-5 to TRBJ2-1, with D tentatively TRBD2 (6 bases). Deletions cut 2 bases from V and 4 bases from J, with 18 bases between. The CDR3 covers 17 residues. Germline values: CDR1 MNHEY, CDR2 SVGAGI.

As for this clonotype: This may be a read error: a much more frequent sequence differs by one nucleotide. The rearrangement joins TRBV10-3 to TRBJ2-2; D not certain. The CDR3 is 16 amino acids. The germline gives CDR1 ENHRY, CDR2 SYGVKD. CDR3 DNA: TGTGCCATCAGAGAGTCGGAAGTGCGCGGCACCGGGGAGCTGTTTTTT. Translated, it gives CAIRESEVRGTGELFF.

In its sample, this clonotype was seen once. Given a much more abundant clone one base away, this may be a read error. The chain employs TRBV10-1 and TRBJ2-7; D is tentatively TRBD1 or TRBD2 (5 bases each). Trimming took 5 bases from V and 5 from J, leaving 22 bases between them. Germline CDR1 is WNHNN and CDR2 is SYGVQD (reference sequence). CDR3 length equals 16 residues. CDR3 DNA sequence: TGCGCCAGCAGTCCTCTGGGACCAGCGGAAGGGCACGAGCAGTACTTC. Translation gives CASSPLGPAEGHEQYF.

This clonotype was observed a handful of times. V gene TRBV12-3 or TRBV12-4 combines with J gene TRBJ2-5; TRBD2 aligns across 9 bases. The CDR3 is made up of 14 amino acids. Trimming at V came to 3 bases and at J to 7 bases, leaving 6 bases not matched to a gene. For the CDR3, the DNA is TGTGCCAGCAGTTTTACGCGGACTAGCGTGACCCAGTACTTC. Its protein is CASSFTRTSVTQYF.

This clonotype was counted a few times. The chain combines TRBV18 with TRBJ2-1; the D is unclear. Trimming shortened V by 6 bases and J by 0 bases, and 12 bases separated the two germline ends. The CDR3 runs 15 residues. The germline CDR1 and CDR2 sequences are KGHSH and LQKENI. This CDR3 reads CASSSARSSYNEQFF. The DNA for the CDR3 is TGTGCCAGCTCCTCAGCGAGGAGCTCCTACAATGAGCAGTTCTTC. Full variable domain (outside the CDR3, taken from reference TRBV18 and TRBJ2-1): NAGVMQNPRHLVRRRGQEARLRCSPMKGHSHVYWYRQLPEEGLKFMVYLQKENIIDESGMPKERFSAEFPKEGPSILRIQQVVRGDSAAYFCASSSARSSYNEQFFGPGTRLTVL.

This chain uses TRBV2 with TRBJ2-2, with D tentatively TRBD2 (7 bases). V lost 6 bases and J 4 bases, leaving 15 bases between the germline ends. The CDR3 runs to 15 residues. Looked up from germline, CDR1 is SNHLY and CDR2 is FYNNEI. The CDR3 DNA sequence: TGTGCCAGCAGCAAGATCGCGGGGGCCACCGGGGAGCTGTTTTTT. Amino acid sequence: CASSKIAGATGELFF.

This clonotype showed up many times. The rearrangement uses TRBV5-5 and TRBJ1-5; a possible D gene is TRBD1 (6 bases). The length of the CDR3 is 17 residues. Looked up from germline, CDR1 is SGHKS and CDR2 is YYEKEE (reference sequence). Trimming took off 2 bases at V and 5 bases at J, with 20 bases between the two ends. The CDR3 DNA reads as TGTGCCAGCAGCTTCGGACGGATCTCGGGGACACATCAGCCCCAGCATTTT. This sequence encodes CASSFGRISGTHQPQHF.

This clonotype has at least ten counts. The chain carries TRBV7-9 and TRBJ2-4; D perhaps matches TRBD1 (5 bases). Germline V gene data show CDR1 as SEHNR and CDR2 as FQNEAQ (reference sequence). V was clipped by 1 base and J by 1 base, with 5 bases between them. This CDR3 has 14 amino acids. CDR3 sequence reads: CASSLDRAKNIQYF. CDR3 nucleotide sequence: TGTGCCAGCAGCTTAGACAGGGCCAAAAACATTCAGTACTTC.